This T cell receptor beta chain was found in a study of response to subunit inactivated influenza vaccine. From the RT-PCR reads, TCRdb called clonotypes with MiXCR, one entry per CDR3 protein. The sample consists of roughly 700,000 distinct CDR3 sequences, about 14% of them appearing once. This CDR3 comprises 14 residues. V was shortened by 6 bases and J by 7 bases, with 15 bases between the two germline ends. The J gene is TRBJ1-4, the V gene TRBV12-3 or TRBV12-4; maybe TRBD1 (5 bases). Sample: PBMCs from blood, taken 14 days before vaccination. This clonotype was obtained from a man in his forties or fifties who received an inactivated influenza vaccine. The CDR3 DNA sequence: TGTGCCAGCAGGTGGTCGGAGGGGCCTGAAAAACTGTTTTTT. Encoded protein: CASRWSEGPEKLFF.